The rows below give T cell receptor beta chains drawn from one sample of a study of control samples from healthy donors and cancer patients. Repertoires were generated with immunoSEQ multiplex PCR, while TCRdb's copy carries only in-frame clones and drops some. The sample includes 85,000 to 95,000 clones, about 85% of them seen just once. Sample: blood. The receptors were gathered from a woman aged 70-85 years in good health. CDR3s include the opening cysteine and the closing phenylalanine or tryptophan. D genes are given only for firm matches. Size tells how often a clone was seen (once, few, many) or the class of an expanded clone, and some rows leave it out.

DNA,CDR3,D,J,size,V
TGTGCCAGCAGCCACCGGACAGCTAATGAAAAACTGTTTTTT,CASSHRTANEKLFF,.,TRBJ1-4,.,TRBV3-1/TRBV3-2
TGCAGCGTTGAAGACCCTGGGGGCTACGAGCAGTACTTC,CSVEDPGGYEQYF,.,TRBJ2-7,.,TRBV29-1
TGTGCCAGCAGCTTCCGTCTGGAGCTGTTTTTT,CASSFRLELFF,.,TRBJ2-2,.,TRBV7-9
TGTGCCATCAGAGGAGGGGCAGGTGAGGGGAACACTGAAGCTTTCTTT,CAIRGGAGEGNTEAFF,.,TRBJ1-1,.,TRBV10-3
TGTGCCAGCAGTCCTCAGGGGGACACTGAAGCTTTCTTT,CASSPQGDTEAFF,TRBD1,TRBJ1-1,once,TRBV2
TGTGCCAGCAGCTTAGGTGTTAGCGGGGGGATCGGTGATACGCAGTATTTT,CASSLGVSGGIGDTQYF,TRBD2,TRBJ2-3,.,TRBV7-6
TGTGCCAGCAGCATCACCCCAGGGGGAGCCTATGGCTACACCTTC,CASSITPGGAYGYTF,TRBD1,TRBJ1-2,.,TRBV9
TGTGCCAGCCATGGACAGGGGAGGACAGATACGCAGTATTTT,CASHGQGRTDTQYF,TRBD1,TRBJ2-3,.,TRBV27
TGTGCCAGCAGCCAAGACCGGGGGAGGTTGGCTTTCTTT,CASSQDRGRLAFF,.,TRBJ1-1,.,TRBV3-1/TRBV3-2
TGTGCCAGCAGCTTTAACATCGCTTCTACCTACGAGCAGTACTTC,CASSFNIASTYEQYF,.,TRBJ2-7,.,TRBV5-5
TGTGCCAGCAGTCTAGCGGGACTAAAGCAGTTCTTC,CASSLAGLKQFF,TRBD2,TRBJ2-1,.,TRBV6-6
TGTGCCACCAGTGATGGGACTACCTATGGCTACACCTTC,CATSDGTTYGYTF,.,TRBJ1-2,once,TRBV24-1
TGTGCCAGCAGCCAAAAACGGTCAATGAACACTGAAGCTTTCTTT,CASSQKRSMNTEAFF,.,TRBJ1-1,.,TRBV7-8
TGTGCCAGCAGCCAAGGAGGTGCCAGGGTGGTTGAAAAACTGTTTTTT,CASSQGGARVVEKLFF,.,TRBJ1-4,.,TRBV14
TGCAGCGTTGAAGGGACAGGGGTTCGGGATGGCTACACCTTC,CSVEGTGVRDGYTF,TRBD1,TRBJ1-2,.,TRBV29-1
TGTGCCAGCAGCTTAGCCCTGTTGCGGGACAGCTATGGCTACACCTTC,CASSLALLRDSYGYTF,TRBD1,TRBJ1-2,.,TRBV7-2
TGTGCCAGCAGCTCCAGGACCTTTGGGGAGCAGTTCTTC,CASSSRTFGEQFF,.,TRBJ2-1,.,TRBV5-8
TGTGCCAGCAGCCCAAAGCGACAGGGTGGTGGTGGCTACACCTTC,CASSPKRQGGGGYTF,TRBD1,TRBJ1-2,.,TRBV7-3
TGTGCCAGCAGATTGGGACGCAACACTGAAGCTTTCTTT,CASRLGRNTEAFF,.,TRBJ1-1,once,TRBV5-6
TGTGCCAGCAGGCTAATACTGGGATCCACCGGGGAGCTGTTTTTT,CASRLILGSTGELFF,.,TRBJ2-2,.,TRBV7-9
TGCGCCAGCAGCGTCCTTGATGAGCAGTTCTTC,CASSVLDEQFF,.,TRBJ2-1,.,TRBV10-2
TGTGCCAGCAGTTGGACAGGAGGATCCTACGAGCAGTACTTC,CASSWTGGSYEQYF,TRBD1,TRBJ2-7,.,TRBV6-5
TGTGCCAGCAGCTTTCGACGGGACACCCTCCGCACTGAAGCTTTCTTT,CASSFRRDTLRTEAFF,.,TRBJ1-1,.,TRBV5-8
TGTGCCACCGCCGACAGGGACGAGCAGTACTTC,CATADRDEQYF,TRBD1,TRBJ2-7,.,TRBV24-1
TGTGCCAGCGGAGCCCTGACAGGGCCCTATGGCTACACCTTC,CASGALTGPYGYTF,TRBD1,TRBJ1-2,.,TRBV2
TGTGCCAGCAGTTTGGGACAGAGCTATGGCTACACCTTC,CASSLGQSYGYTF,TRBD1,TRBJ1-2,.,TRBV6-5
TGTGCCAGCAAGTCTCCCTGGAACTATGGCTACACCTTC,CASKSPWNYGYTF,.,TRBJ1-2,.,TRBV6-5
TGTGCCAGCAGCCCGACAGCCGGAAACACCATATATTTT,CASSPTAGNTIYF,.,TRBJ1-3,.,TRBV13
TGTGCCAGCAGCGTATCTAAGGGACAGGGCGGCACTGAAGCTTTCTTT,CASSVSKGQGGTEAFF,TRBD1,TRBJ1-1,.,TRBV9
TGTGCCAGCAGTTTAATAGGGAGCAATCAGCCCCAGCATTTT,CASSLIGSNQPQHF,.,TRBJ1-5,few,TRBV27
TGTGCCAGCAGCAGCCTTAGCGGGGTCGGGAGGAATGAGCAGTTCTTC,CASSSLSGVGRNEQFF,TRBD2,TRBJ2-1,.,TRBV3-1/TRBV3-2
TGTGCCAGCAGCTTGAACGGGTTAACCTACGAGCAGTACTTC,CASSLNGLTYEQYF,.,TRBJ2-7,once,TRBV7-2
TGTGCCAGCAGCCAAGATATATTAGGGCAGGGGAGGGCTGGCTACACCTTC,CASSQDILGQGRAGYTF,.,TRBJ1-2,.,TRBV3-1/TRBV3-2
TGTGCCAGCAGCCAAGATCTTGGGCAGAGACTGAACACTGAAGCTTTCTTT,CASSQDLGQRLNTEAFF,.,TRBJ1-1,.,TRBV3-1/TRBV3-2
TGTGCCACCAGCAGAGATAGGGGGCAAGAGACCCAGTACTTC,CATSRDRGQETQYF,.,TRBJ2-5,.,TRBV15
TGTGCCAGTAGTATAGGAGGGCAGAACCCGGGGGAGACCCAGTACTTC,CASSIGGQNPGETQYF,.,TRBJ2-5,once,TRBV19
TGTGCCAGCAGCTTAGGGGGCGCTTACACAGATACGCAGTATTTT,CASSLGGAYTDTQYF,.,TRBJ2-3,.,TRBV7-9
TGTGCCAGCAGCCAAGTAGGTTACGAGCAGTACTTC,CASSQVGYEQYF,.,TRBJ2-7,few,TRBV14
TGCAGTGCTTTCGACAATGAGCAGTTCTTC,CSAFDNEQFF,.,TRBJ2-1,.,TRBV20-1
TGTGCCACCTCGACAGGGAACCCCTACGAGCAGTACTTC,CATSTGNPYEQYF,TRBD1,TRBJ2-7,.,TRBV2
TGTGCCAGCAGCTTAACAGGGATAAGGAACACTGAAGCTTTCTTT,CASSLTGIRNTEAFF,.,TRBJ1-1,once,TRBV5-4
TGTGCCACCAGCAGAGATGTCAGTACCCCCTGGGCTTCACCCCTCCACTTT,CATSRDVSTPWASPLHF,.,TRBJ1-6,once,TRBV15
TGTGCCAGCAGCTTCTATGACCCGGGGGCCTATGGCTACACCTTC,CASSFYDPGAYGYTF,.,TRBJ1-2,.,TRBV5-6
TGTGCCAGCAGTCAGGGTTATCGGGATGGCTACACCTTC,CASSQGYRDGYTF,.,TRBJ1-2,.,TRBV12-3/TRBV12-4
TGTGCCAGCAGTTCTCGGACAGAAAGTAATGAGCAGTTCTTC,CASSSRTESNEQFF,.,TRBJ2-1,few,TRBV6-5
TGCGCCAGCAGCCAAGGGGCGAACACTGAAGCTTTCTTT,CASSQGANTEAFF,.,TRBJ1-1,.,TRBV4-3
TGTGCCAGCAGCTTTAGTATAGAGGTTTGGGGCTACACCTTC,CASSFSIEVWGYTF,.,TRBJ1-2,.,TRBV7-2
TGTGCCAGTAGTGGGTGGACAGTGGGGAACACTGAAGCTTTCTTT,CASSGWTVGNTEAFF,.,TRBJ1-1,.,TRBV19
TGTGCCAGCAGTTCATTGGCTAGCGGGAGGGTGGCGTTCTTC,CASSSLASGRVAFF,TRBD2,TRBJ2-1,.,TRBV28
TGTGCCAGCAGCCCCCCGACAGGGGTTACTGAAGCTTTCTTT,CASSPPTGVTEAFF,TRBD1,TRBJ1-1,.,TRBV7-9